One sample yielded the 16 T cell receptor beta chains listed below, sequenced in a study of T-cell memory formation after mild COVID-19. MiXCR, run by TCRdb on the 5' RACE reads, gives a single entry per CDR3 protein. The profile shows 350,000 or so distinct CDR3 sequences, roughly 19% of them singletons. The sequenced sample consisted of PBMCs or a T cell subset sorted from them (not recorded which). These TCRs come from a man between 18 and 35 years old who had mild COVID-19 (a few samples of this study predate the infection). Cell type and time point are not known.

The chain links TRBV20-1 to TRBJ1-1; 8 positions agree with TRBD1. Losses at the gene ends were 0 bases for V and 1 base for J; bases not matched to a gene: 4. Germline values: CDR1 DFQATT, CDR2 SNEGSKA (reference sequence). This CDR3 contains 15 residues. The CDR3 nucleotides read TGCAGTGCTAGAGATGCCGGGACAGGGAACACTGAAGCTTTCTTT. It encodes CSARDAGTGNTEAFF.

The chain has TRBV3-1 and TRBJ2-3; D may be TRBD2 (6 bases). Germline V CDR1 and CDR2: LGHDT, YNNKEL (reference sequence). The CDR3 is made up of 14 amino acids. The V and J ends lost 4 bases and 6 bases respectively, with 14 bases between them. CDR3: CASSPRSSVDTQYF. CDR3 nucleotides: TGTGCCAGCAGCCCTCGGTCTAGCGTGGATACGCAGTATTTT.

The V gene is TRBV20-1, the J gene TRBJ2-1; 10 bases are a match to TRBD2. The CDR3 is made up of 15 amino acids. J lost 4 bases, V lost 1 base, and 4 bases had no gene match. CDR1 and CDR2 from the germline V gene are DFQATT and SNEGSKA (reference sequence). DNA for the CDR3: TGCAGTGCTAGAGGGACTAGCGGAAATTACAATGAGCAGTTCTTC. It translates to CSARGTSGNYNEQFF.

The chain couples TRBV20-1 to TRBJ1-5; weak D call: TRBD1 (6 bases). Per germline, CDR1 DFQATT and CDR2 SNEGSKA (reference sequence). Trimming left V 4 bases short and J 6 bases short, with 28 bases between. The CDR3 is 18 residues long. The CDR3 spells CSATGRPRTAQRGQPQHF. CDR3 nucleotide sequence: TGCAGTGCTACAGGACGACCTAGGACAGCTCAGAGGGGTCAGCCCCAGCATTTT.

The chain links TRBV4-3 to TRBJ2-7, with TRBD1 matching 9 bases. J lost 6 bases, V lost 5 bases, and 5 bases had no gene match. The CDR3 is 13 residues long. Germline V gives CDR1 LGHNA, CDR2 YSLEER. CDR3 in DNA: TGCGCCAGCAGCTGGGACAGGGCAGGCGAGCAGTACTTC. As protein: CASSWDRAGEQYF.

There are many counts of this clonotype. The chain links TRBV4-1 to TRBJ2-1; 7 bases map to TRBD2. CDR1 and CDR2 (germline): MGHRA, YSYEKL. CDR3 size: 15 residues. With 1 base clipped from V and 2 bases from J, the junction kept 2 bases outside the gene matches. The CDR3 region is CASSQVGGTYNEQFF. For the CDR3, the DNA is TGCGCCAGCAGCCAAGTGGGGGGGACCTACAATGAGCAGTTCTTC.

This clonotype came up a few times. The V and J genes are TRBV11-2 and TRBJ2-7; D not resolved. V was shortened by 5 bases and J by 1 base, with 18 bases between the two germline ends. CDR1 is SGHAT and CDR2 is FQNNGV in the germline V gene. This CDR3 has 16 residues. CDR3 amino acids: CASSPLGVLPSYEQYF. In DNA form, the CDR3 reads TGTGCCAGCAGCCCCTTGGGCGTACTACCGTCCTACGAGCAGTACTTC.

This clonotype was detected many times. This sequence joins TRBV28 and TRBJ1-2; D remains unclear. This CDR3 comprises 14 residues. V lost 6 bases and J 0 bases, leaving 11 bases between the germline ends. The germline V gene has CDR1 MDHEN and CDR2 SYDVKM. This CDR3 reads CASSPLGSNYGYTF. The CDR3 coding sequence is TGTGCCAGCAGCCCGCTGGGGTCTAACTATGGCTACACCTTC.

This clonotype was seen only a few times. The chain is built from TRBV7-8 and TRBJ2-7; unclear D gene. This CDR3 spans 14 amino acids. With 0 bases removed from V and 2 bases from J, the gap between germline ends came to 8 bases. CDR1 and CDR2 from the germline V gene are SGHVS and FQNEAQ. CDR3 sequence reads: CASSLASQTYEQYF. The CDR3 coding sequence is TGTGCCAGCAGCTTAGCGTCTCAGACCTACGAGCAGTACTTC.

The V and J genes are TRBV28 and TRBJ2-5; 12 bases fit TRBD2. Germline CDR1 MDHEN, CDR2 SYDVKM. J lost 3 bases, V lost 3 bases, and 14 bases had no gene match. The CDR3 is made up of 19 amino acids. The DNA of the CDR3 is TGTGCCAGCAGTTTGCTCGACCGGACTAGCGGGGCGGGGGAAGAGACCCAGTACTTC. This gives the protein CASSLLDRTSGAGEETQYF.

The V and J genes are TRBV6-5 and TRBJ1-5, with unresolved D. With 0 bases removed from V and 8 bases from J, the gap between germline ends came to 11 bases. This CDR3 spans 14 amino acids. Looked up from germline, CDR1 is MNHEY and CDR2 is SVGAGI. The CDR3 sequence is CASSYSSPRKPQHF. CDR3 coding DNA: TGTGCCAGCAGTTACTCGAGTCCGCGGAAGCCCCAGCATTTT.

J is TRBJ1-6 and V is TRBV5-1; 8 nucleotides line up with TRBD1. CDR1 is SGHRS, CDR2 YFSETQ, per germline. The CDR3 extends over 14 amino acids. J was trimmed by 7 bases and V by 8 bases; bases with no gene match: 8. CDR3 in DNA: TGCGCCAGTACACAGGACAGGGCGAATTCACCCCTCCACTTT. Residues: CASTQDRANSPLHF.

This clonotype was recorded a few times. The chain recombines TRBV5-1 with TRBJ1-1; D not resolved. The CDR3 has 13 residues. V shed 4 bases and J shed 4 bases, with 11 bases lying between them. Germline-derived CDR1 and CDR2 are SGHRS and YFSETQ. This chain's CDR3 is CASSQTEITEAFF. The CDR3 bases are TGCGCCAGCAGCCAAACAGAGATCACTGAAGCTTTCTTT. Together with reference TRBV5-1 and TRBJ1-1, the CDR3 gives the full variable domain: KAGVTQTPRYLIKTRGQQVTLSCSPISGHRSVSWYQQTPGQGLQFLFEYFSETQRNKGNFPGRFSGRQFSNSRSEMNVSTLELGDSALYLCASSQTEITEAFFGQGTRLTVV.

The sample holds a few counts of this clonotype. The chain carries TRBV15 and TRBJ1-5; D is unclear. The CDR3 covers 13 residues. Germline CDR1 is LNHNV and CDR2 is YYDKDF (reference sequence). V lost 1 base and J lost 6, with 7 bases in between. DNA of the CDR3: TGTGCCACCAGCAGAGGGGTGGGTCAGCCCCAGCATTTT. As protein: CATSRGVGQPQHF.

This clonotype was detected only a few times. CDR3 bases: TGTGCCAGCAGCTTACTGACAGGATACACTGAAGCTTTCTTT. Translating it yields CASSLLTGYTEAFF. The V gene is TRBV7-9, the J gene TRBJ1-1; D possibly corresponds to TRBD1 (6 bases). Germline CDR1 and CDR2: SEHNR and FQNEAQ (reference sequence). Trimming shortened V by 2 bases and J by 3 bases, and 10 bases separated the two germline ends. The CDR3 runs to 14 residues.

The rearrangement uses TRBV9 and TRBJ1-1; D is possibly TRBD1 (6 bases). Germline assignment: CDR1 SGDLS and CDR2 YYNGEE. This CDR3 region has 15 residues. The V and J ends lost 5 bases and 6 bases respectively, with 20 bases between them. This CDR3 reads CASSPLTGKVPEAFF. In DNA, the CDR3 is TGTGCCAGCAGTCCTCTAACAGGGAAAGTCCCTGAAGCTTTCTTT.